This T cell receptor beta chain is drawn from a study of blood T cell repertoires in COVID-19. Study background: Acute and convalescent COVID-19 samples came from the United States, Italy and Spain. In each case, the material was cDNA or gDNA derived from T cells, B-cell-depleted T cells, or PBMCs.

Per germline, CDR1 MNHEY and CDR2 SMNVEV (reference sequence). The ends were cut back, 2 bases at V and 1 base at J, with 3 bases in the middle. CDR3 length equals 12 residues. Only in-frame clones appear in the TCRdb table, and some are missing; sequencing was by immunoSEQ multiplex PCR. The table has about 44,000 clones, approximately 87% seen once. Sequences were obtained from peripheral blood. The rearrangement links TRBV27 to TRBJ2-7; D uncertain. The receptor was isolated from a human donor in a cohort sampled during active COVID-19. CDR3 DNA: TGTGCCAGCAGTTTACGGTCCTACGAGCAGTACTTC. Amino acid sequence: CASSLRSYEQYF.